The 23 T cell receptor beta chains given below trace back to one sample, sequenced in a study of blood T cell repertoires in COVID-19. Only in-frame clones appear in the TCRdb table, and some are missing; sequencing was by immunoSEQ multiplex PCR. The sample contains approximately 38,000 clones, around 85% of which appear only once. The sequenced material came from peripheral blood. Every receptor here comes from a human donor with acute or convalescent COVID-19. The donor label of this sample is uncertain.

The chain joins TRBV30 to TRBJ2-2; D may be TRBD1 (6 bases). CDR3 size: 15 residues. The V end was cut by 2 bases, the J end by 4 bases, with 14 bases between. Looked up from germline, CDR1 is GTSNPN and CDR2 is SVGIG (reference sequence). The CDR3 reads CAWSPFRGTTGELFF. DNA of the CDR3: TGTGCCTGGAGTCCCTTTAGGGGGACCACCGGGGAGCTGTTTTTT.

Regarding this clone: The sample has other DNA sequences that encode this CDR3 too. This sequence joins TRBV6-5 and TRBJ2-7; TRBD1 matches 9 bases. CDR1 and CDR2 from the germline V gene are MNHEY and SVGAGI. V lost 3 bases, J lost 6 bases, and 6 bases stayed unmatched. The CDR3 length is 14 residues. CDR3 coding DNA: TGTGCCAGCAGTTATCCGGGACAGGGCTCCGAGCAGTACTTC. Amino acids: CASSYPGQGSEQYF.

The chain employs TRBV19 and TRBJ1-3; D possibly corresponds to TRBD1 (5 bases). This CDR3 is built from 17 residues. CDR1 and CDR2 (germline): LNHDA, SQIVND (reference sequence). V was clipped by 5 bases and J by 3 bases, with 20 bases between them. DNA for the CDR3: TGTGCCAGTAGTGTACGACAGACGAGGCTTTATGGAAACACCATATATTTT. It yields the protein CASSVRQTRLYGNTIYF.

The CDR3 DNA is TGTGCCAGCAGCTCTAGTTTCCTAGCGGGGGTACAAGAGACCCAGTACTTC. Translated: CASSSSFLAGVQETQYF. The chain uses TRBV7-8 and TRBJ2-5; 10 bases fit TRBD2. V lost 4 bases to trimming and J lost 2 bases; unmatched junction nucleotides: 10. The CDR3 covers 17 residues. Germline CDR1 is SGHVS and CDR2 is FQNEAQ.

This rearrangement joins TRBV28 to TRBJ1-5; D ambiguous. This CDR3 region has 16 residues. Trimming cost V 4 bases and J 3 bases, with 16 bases left between them. Germline V gene sequence: CDR1 MDHEN, CDR2 SYDVKM. The CDR3 DNA sequence: TGTGCCAGCAGTTCCGGCCGGCGGTTGGCCAATCAGCCCCAGCATTTT. It yields the protein CASSSGRRLANQPQHF.

The V and J genes are TRBV7-8 and TRBJ2-5; TRBD2 matches at 9 bases. The CDR3 sequence is 17 residues long. The germline V gene encodes CDR1 SGHVS and CDR2 FQNEAQ. J lost 6 bases, V lost 5 bases, and 16 bases had no gene match. CDR3 amino acids: CASSPKSSGAIVQTQYF. The CDR3 coding sequence is TGTGCCAGCAGCCCCAAGTCTAGCGGGGCCATCGTGCAGACCCAGTACTTC.

For the CDR3, the DNA is TGTGCCAGCAGCTCGGGACAGATTTTCTTGAACACTGAAGCTTTCTTT. Its protein product is CASSSGQIFLNTEAFF. This rearrangement joins TRBV7-9 to TRBJ1-1; 7 positions agree with TRBD1. V shed 4 bases, J shed 0 bases, and the junction held 8 bases outside the gene matches. Germline V gives CDR1 SEHNR, CDR2 FQNEAQ (reference sequence). This CDR3 has 16 residues. The whole variable domain, filled in from reference TRBV7-9 and TRBJ1-1, reads DTGVSQNPRHKITKRGQNVTFRCDPISEHNRLYWYRQTLGQGPEFLTYFQNEAQLEKSRLLSDRFSAERPKGSFSTLEIQRTEQGDSAMYLCASSSGQIFLNTEAFFGQGTRLTVV.

Here the CDR3 DNA reads TGCGCCAGCAGCCGGACAGGGCAATCCTACGAGCAGTACTTC. This gives the protein CASSRTGQSYEQYF. The chain joins TRBV4-1 to TRBJ2-7; the match to TRBD1 covers 8 bases. The V segment lost 4 bases and the J segment 1 base; nucleotides outside the gene matches: 3. The CDR3 length is 14 residues. Germline V gene sequence: CDR1 MGHRA, CDR2 YSYEKL.

The chain employs TRBV7-2 and TRBJ2-7; D is unresolved. CDR3 size: 12 residues. Trimming took 5 bases from V and 0 from J, leaving 5 bases between them. Germline V gene lookup returns CDR1 SGHTA and CDR2 FQGNSA. The CDR3: CASSEHSYEQYF. CDR3 sequence (DNA): TGTGCCAGCAGCGAACACTCCTACGAGCAGTACTTC.

The J gene is TRBJ1-1, the V gene TRBV7-2, with 7 bases fitting TRBD1. This CDR3 is built from 13 residues. With V trimmed by 5 bases and J by 4 bases, 4 bases remained unmatched. Germline V lookup: CDR1 SGHTA, CDR2 FQGNSA. The chain's CDR3 is CASSPAGGTEAFF. CDR3 coding DNA: TGTGCCAGCAGCCCCGCAGGGGGCACTGAAGCTTTCTTT.

This clone was detected only a few times. The chain has TRBV19 and TRBJ2-3; 9 bases align to TRBD2. The CDR3 length is 15 residues. Germline V gene sequence: CDR1 LNHDA, CDR2 SQIVND (reference sequence). With 5 bases clipped from V and 1 base from J, the junction kept 4 bases outside the gene matches. CDR3 sequence reads: CASSYGGRGTDTQYF. The CDR3 DNA reads TGTGCCAGTAGTTACGGCGGGAGGGGCACAGATACGCAGTATTTT. The variable domain in full, with the rest retrieved from reference TRBV19 and TRBJ2-3, is DGGITQSPKYLFRKEGQNVTLSCEQNLNHDAMYWYRQDPGQGLRLIYYSQIVNDFQKGDIAEGYSVSREKKESFPLTVTSAQKNPTAFYLCASSYGGRGTDTQYFGPGTRLTVL.

The chain recombines TRBV7-8 with TRBJ1-5; 7 bases are shared with TRBD1. With 5 bases clipped from V and 5 bases from J, the junction kept 6 bases outside the gene matches. Germline V gene lookup returns CDR1 SGHVS and CDR2 FQNEAQ. The CDR3 sequence is 14 residues long. The DNA for the CDR3 is TGTGCCAGCAGCAAAGGGACAGTTGATCAGCCCCAGCATTTT. It codes for CASSKGTVDQPQHF. Together with reference TRBV7-8 and TRBJ1-5, the CDR3 gives the full variable domain: GAGVSQSPRYKVAKRGQDVALRCDPISGHVSLFWYQQALGQGPEFLTYFQNEAQLDKSGLPSDRFFAERPEGSVSTLKIQRTQQEDSAVYLCASSKGTVDQPQHFGDGTRLSIL.

The chain carries TRBV19 and TRBJ1-1; 9 nucleotides match TRBD1. This CDR3 comprises 15 residues. The V segment lost 7 bases and the J segment 7 bases; nucleotides outside the gene matches: 13. Germline V gene lookup returns CDR1 LNHDA and CDR2 SQIVND (reference sequence). DNA for the CDR3: TGTGCCAGTAAGGGGGCCGGGGACAGGGTCGGTGAAGCTTTCTTT. Translating gives CASKGAGDRVGEAFF. The whole variable domain, remainder taken from reference TRBV19 and TRBJ1-1, is DGGITQSPKYLFRKEGQNVTLSCEQNLNHDAMYWYRQDPGQGLRLIYYSQIVNDFQKGDIAEGYSVSREKKESFPLTVTSAQKNPTAFYLCASKGAGDRVGEAFFGQGTRLTVV.

The chain is built from TRBV6-5 and TRBJ1-2; 10 bases are a match to TRBD1. Looked up from germline, CDR1 is MNHEY and CDR2 is SVGAGI. This CDR3 comprises 14 residues. With 5 bases clipped from V and 9 bases from J, the junction kept 9 bases outside the gene matches. The CDR3 DNA reads as TGTGCCAGCAGTAACCGGGACAGGGGCGCTAGCTACACCTTC. The encoded protein is CASSNRDRGASYTF.

CDR3 DNA: TGTGCCAGCAGCCTCGGGACAGGAGCTCGACAAGAGACCCAGTACTTC. It is translated as CASSLGTGARQETQYF. The rearrangement links TRBV7-2 to TRBJ2-5; 8 nucleotides match TRBD1. J was trimmed by 2 bases and V by 5 bases; bases with no gene match: 10. The CDR3 runs to 16 residues. Germline values: CDR1 SGHTA, CDR2 FQGNSA.

V is TRBV9 and J is TRBJ1-4; TRBD1 agrees at 9 bases. Per germline, CDR1 SGDLS and CDR2 YYNGEE. The CDR3 is made up of 15 amino acids. Losses at the gene ends were 3 bases for V and 7 bases for J; bases not matched to a gene: 7. CDR3 in amino acids: CASSGTGGLGEKLFF. DNA of the CDR3: TGTGCCAGCAGCGGTACAGGGGGCTTGGGTGAAAAACTGTTTTTT.

This chain joins TRBV23-1 and TRBJ1-1; D not certain. TRBV23-1 is annotated as an ORF whose role is uncertain. The V gene lost 0 bases and the J gene lost 1 base, with 9 bases spanning the gap. This CDR3 comprises 15 residues. CDR3 DNA: TGCGCCAGCAGTCAATCTATACCCAGGAACACTGAAGCTTTCTTT. Its protein product is CASSQSIPRNTEAFF.

The chain combines TRBV5-5 with TRBJ1-3, with a weak D call TRBD1 (5 bases). With 0 bases removed from V and 2 bases from J, the gap between germline ends came to 18 bases. The germline gives CDR1 SGHKS, CDR2 YYEKEE (reference sequence). The CDR3 consists of 18 residues. Written as DNA, the CDR3 is TGTGCCAGCAGCTTGGCTCTGGCGAGCAGGGCGGCTGGAAACACCATATATTTT. It is translated as CASSLALASRAAGNTIYF.

The chain employs TRBV2 and TRBJ2-2; 7 nucleotides align to TRBD1. The CDR3 consists of 15 residues. After removal of 5 bases from V and 5 bases from J, the junction contained 8 bases not matched to a gene. Per germline, CDR1 SNHLY and CDR2 FYNNEI. CDR3 coding DNA: TGTGCCAGCAGTAGGGCAGGGGGAATTACCGGGGAGCTGTTTTTT. Translating it yields CASSRAGGITGELFF.

V and J are TRBV7-9 and TRBJ1-2; 8 bases fit TRBD1. CDR3 length equals 13 residues. V dropped 5 bases and J dropped 2; count of bases not matched to a gene: 1. Per the germline V gene, CDR1 is SEHNR and CDR2 is FQNEAQ (reference sequence). The DNA of the CDR3 is TGTGCCAGCAGCCGACAGGGGAACTATGGCTACACCTTC. It encodes CASSRQGNYGYTF.

Only a few counts were recorded for this clone. CDR3 in DNA: TGTGCCACCAGTGATCTAAGCACAGATACGCAGTATTTT. Protein: CATSDLSTDTQYF. This rearrangement joins TRBV24-1 to TRBJ2-3; D remains ambiguous. Trimming stripped 3 bases from V and 0 bases from J, with 3 bases between. Germline V gene data show CDR1 as KGHDR and CDR2 as SFDVKD. There are 13 residues in the CDR3.

In this sample, this clone turned up a few times. The rearrangement joins TRBV7-3 to TRBJ1-4; possible D gene TRBD1, 5 bases. This CDR3 is built from 13 residues. CDR1 SGHTA and CDR2 FQGTGA come from the germline V gene. Deletions cut 5 bases from V and 7 bases from J, with 11 bases between. The CDR3 protein is CASSPRGGEKLFF. CDR3 nucleotides: TGTGCCAGCAGCCCCCGGGGGGGTGAAAAACTGTTTTTT.

The chain uses TRBV28 and TRBJ2-5; D possibly corresponds to TRBD1 (5 bases). Germline V gene lookup returns CDR1 MDHEN and CDR2 SYDVKM. Trimming stripped 6 bases from V and 2 bases from J, with 19 bases between. This CDR3 has 16 residues. The CDR3 DNA follows: TGTGCCAGCAGCCCAGGGCCGAGAGAACCACAAGAGACCCAGTACTTC. Translation gives CASSPGPREPQETQYF.